The 30 T cell receptor beta chains listed next were all sequenced from one sample in a study of shared clonotypes between healthy human individuals. CD8 cells regarded as naive lacked CD45RO, were positively chosen for CCR7, and omitted terminally differentiated effector memory CD45RA+ cells. Method: immunoSEQ multiplex PCR; TCRdb's copy keeps in-frame clones and lacks some. In the table there are millions of clones, around 96% of which are singletons. The sequenced material came from naive CD8+ T cells sorted from blood. All receptors come from a man aged 18 to 30 in good health.

A single count supports this clone. The chain has TRBV29-1 and TRBJ2-3, with D possibly TRBD2 on 5 matching bases. CDR1 and CDR2 from the germline V gene are SQVTM and ANQGSEA. Trimming pared 3 bases from V and 3 bases from J, leaving 10 bases between. This CDR3 is 13 amino acids long. CDR3 loop: CSVEQDWTDTQYF. The CDR3 nucleotides are TGCAGCGTTGAGCAGGACTGGACAGATACGCAGTATTTT.

The J gene is TRBJ1-2, the V gene TRBV10-2; maybe TRBD1 (6 bases). V shed 7 bases and J shed 6 bases, with 9 bases lying between them. CDR1 is WSHSY and CDR2 is SAAADI in the germline V gene. The CDR3 sequence is 11 residues long. The chain's CDR3 is CASTQGDGYTF. Written as DNA, the CDR3 is TGCGCCAGCACACAGGGAGATGGCTACACCTTC.

CDR3 in amino acids: CASSSSRDHTDTQYF. As DNA, the CDR3 is TGTGCCAGCAGCTCCAGCCGTGACCACACAGATACGCAGTATTTT. The rearrangement joins TRBV7-9 to TRBJ2-3; no firm D call. Trimming shortened V by 4 bases and J by 2 bases, and 13 bases separated the two germline ends. The CDR3 is 15 residues long. Germline CDR1 and CDR2: SEHNR and FQNEAQ (reference sequence).

In its sample, this clone was seen once. The gene calls are TRBV9 and TRBJ1-3; D is unresolved. Deletions cut 0 bases from V and 4 bases from J, with 11 bases between. Germline lookup yields CDR1 SGDLS and CDR2 YYNGEE. The CDR3 loop spans 15 amino acids. The CDR3 DNA sequence: TGTGCCAGCAGCGTAGATGTGGGCGCGGGAAACACCATATATTTT. As protein: CASSVDVGAGNTIYF.

This sequence joins TRBV28 and TRBJ1-3, with a weak D call TRBD1 (6 bases). V was pared by 2 bases and J by 4 bases, with 12 bases between. Germline assignment: CDR1 MDHEN and CDR2 SYDVKM. The CDR3 contains 15 residues. Here the CDR3 reads CASSLGNRDGNTIYF. DNA of the CDR3: TGTGCCAGCAGTTTAGGGAACAGGGACGGAAACACCATATATTTT.

The V and J genes are TRBV11-2 and TRBJ2-7; weak D call: TRBD1 (6 bases). The length of the CDR3 is 16 residues. Germline CDR1 is SGHAT and CDR2 is FQNNGV. Deletions cut 5 bases from V and 3 bases from J, with 20 bases between. In DNA form, the CDR3 reads TGTGCCAGCAGCATATGGACAGAACCCCTTAGCTACGAGCAGTACTTC. This sequence encodes CASSIWTEPLSYEQYF.

This chain joins TRBV6-1 and TRBJ2-1; 9 positions match TRBD2. Trimming at V came to 1 base and at J to 8 bases, leaving 9 bases not matched to a gene. The germline gives CDR1 MNHNS, CDR2 SASEGT. CDR3 length equals 16 residues. CDR3 sequence (DNA): TGTGCCAGCAGTGAAGATGAGGTTAGCGGGAGCGATGAGCAGTTCTTC. Its translation is CASSEDEVSGSDEQFF.

The rearrangement uses TRBV14 and TRBJ2-2, with no clear D. Trimming stripped 1 base from V and 5 bases from J, with 14 bases between. CDR1 SGHDN and CDR2 FVKESK come from the germline V gene. This CDR3 has 16 residues. CDR3 loop: CASSQVPSLGTGELFF. As DNA, the CDR3 is TGTGCCAGCAGCCAAGTTCCCAGCCTAGGGACCGGGGAGCTGTTTTTT.

This clone was detected only once. The genes are TRBV9 and TRBJ2-3; 10 bases line up with TRBD2. Germline assignment: CDR1 SGDLS and CDR2 YYNGEE. The CDR3 covers 17 residues. V was pared by 4 bases and J by 0 bases, with 8 bases of the junction left unmatched. The CDR3 here is CASSPLSAGGSTDTQYF. CDR3 nucleotide sequence: TGTGCCAGCAGCCCTCTATCAGCGGGAGGGAGCACAGATACGCAGTATTTT.

The chain recombines TRBV30 with TRBJ2-7, with no clear D. The CDR3 is 11 amino acids. Germline CDR1 reads GTSNPN; CDR2 reads SVGIG (reference sequence). The V end was cut by 2 bases, the J end by 12 bases, with 14 bases between. This CDR3 reads CAWSNGLERYF. CDR3 coding DNA: TGTGCCTGGAGTAACGGCCTCGAGAGGTACTTC.

The chain combines TRBV7-9 with TRBJ2-6; D is perhaps TRBD1 or TRBD2 (5 bases each). Trimming took off 4 bases at V and 2 bases at J, with 21 bases between the two ends. This CDR3 contains 19 residues. CDR1 is SEHNR, CDR2 FQNEAQ, per germline (reference sequence). In DNA form, the CDR3 reads TGTGCCAGCAGCTCATCACGAATCGGGGCTGCTACTGGGGCCAACGTCCTGACTTTC. Translating it yields CASSSSRIGAATGANVLTF.

The V and J genes are TRBV6-7 and TRBJ2-5, with D perhaps matching TRBD1 (6 bases). TRBV6-7 is flagged as an ORF with uncertain function. There are 13 residues in the CDR3. Trimming cost V 2 bases and J 2 bases, with 6 bases left between them. The CDR3 region is CASSYGQQETQYF. CDR3 nucleotides: TGTGCCAGCAGTTACGGACAGCAAGAGACCCAGTACTTC.

The V gene is TRBV7-9, the J gene TRBJ2-1; no definite D call. From germline, CDR1 is SEHNR and CDR2 FQNEAQ (reference sequence). This CDR3 is 15 amino acids long. V was cut by 0 bases and J by 5 bases, with 11 bases left in between. The CDR3 DNA follows: TGTGCCAGCAGCTTAGCGCAGTTAGCCAACAATGAGCAGTTCTTC. This translates into CASSLAQLANNEQFF.

V usage is TRBV7-8 and J usage is TRBJ2-7; D not resolved. Germline CDR1 is SGHVS and CDR2 is FQNEAQ. This CDR3 spans 13 amino acids. V lost 3 bases and J lost 2, with 8 bases in between. The CDR3 DNA sequence: TGTGCCAGCAGCTTTCGGGCTCCCTACGAGCAGTACTTC. Protein product: CASSFRAPYEQYF.

A note on this clone: Other DNA variants within this sample encode the same CDR3. The rearrangement links TRBV10-2 to TRBJ2-3; D ambiguous. The CDR3 spans 15 residues. The germline CDR1 and CDR2 sequences are WSHSY and SAAADI. The V and J ends lost 3 bases and 1 base respectively, with 11 bases between them. CDR3 residues: CASSEWVAGTDTQYF. The CDR3 nucleotides are TGCGCCAGCAGTGAATGGGTTGCTGGCACAGATACGCAGTATTTT.

This chain joins TRBV14 and TRBJ2-5; D remains ambiguous. Germline V lookup: CDR1 SGHDN, CDR2 FVKESK. The CDR3 has 11 residues. Trimming removed 3 bases from V and 4 bases from J, with 3 bases in between. CDR3 sequence (DNA): TGTGCCAGCAGCCAGGCAGAGACCCAGTACTTC. Its protein product is CASSQAETQYF. Supplemented by reference TRBV14 and TRBJ2-5, the full variable domain reads EAGVTQFPSHSVIEKGQTVTLRCDPISGHDNLYWYRRVMGKEIKFLLHFVKESKQDESGMPNNRFLAERTGGTYSTLKVQPAELEDSGVYFCASSQAETQYFGPGTRLLVL.

The rearrangement joins TRBV30 to TRBJ1-5; D unresolved. The CDR3 is 15 residues long. The germline V gene encodes CDR1 GTSNPN and CDR2 SVGIG (reference sequence). V lost 2 bases to trimming and J lost 1 base, with 12 bases between them. The CDR3 protein is CAWSPSAGSNQPQHF. In DNA, the CDR3 is TGTGCCTGGAGTCCCTCGGCGGGGAGCAATCAGCCCCAGCATTTT.

The V gene is TRBV18, the J gene TRBJ1-2; tentatively, D is TRBD1 (6 bases). The V end lost 5 bases, the J end lost 5 bases, and 15 bases lay between the germline ends. Germline CDR1 and CDR2: KGHSH and LQKENI. The length of the CDR3 is 14 residues. The CDR3 sequence: CASSTAPGEYGYTF. The CDR3, as DNA: TGTGCCAGCTCAACCGCCCCAGGGGAATATGGCTACACCTTC.

This clone was counted once. The genes are TRBV4-1 and TRBJ2-4; D remains unclear. V lost 0 bases and J 8 bases, leaving 11 bases between the germline ends. The CDR3 has 14 residues. In germline, CDR1 is MGHRA, CDR2 YSYEKL. CDR3 DNA: TGCGCCAGCAGCCAAGATCCGAGAGAGGACATTCAGTACTTC. This sequence encodes CASSQDPREDIQYF.

The V call is TRBV28, the J call TRBJ2-7; 12 bases line up with TRBD2. J gave up 4 bases and V 1 base, and 2 bases lay outside the gene matches. Germline V gene lookup returns CDR1 MDHEN and CDR2 SYDVKM. The CDR3 loop spans 15 amino acids. CDR3 amino acids: CASSLLGLAGYEQYF. CDR3 nucleotides: TGTGCCAGCAGTTTATTGGGACTAGCGGGTTACGAGCAGTACTTC.

The chain recombines TRBV7-9 with TRBJ2-5; D is perhaps TRBD2 (6 bases). V was pared by 3 bases and J by 0 bases, with 17 bases between. CDR3 size: 17 residues. Germline CDR1 reads SEHNR; CDR2 reads FQNEAQ (reference sequence). The CDR3 region is CASSFNRFREDQETQYF. In DNA, the CDR3 is TGTGCCAGCAGCTTCAATCGCTTCAGGGAGGACCAAGAGACCCAGTACTTC. Based on the CDR3 plus reference TRBV7-9 and TRBJ2-5, the full variable domain is DTGVSQNPRHKITKRGQNVTFRCDPISEHNRLYWYRQTLGQGPEFLTYFQNEAQLEKSRLLSDRFSAERPKGSFSTLEIQRTEQGDSAMYLCASSFNRFREDQETQYFGPGTRLLVL.

The chain employs TRBV29-1 and TRBJ1-2; D remains ambiguous. The V and J ends lost 8 bases and 5 bases respectively, with 21 bases between them. The germline CDR1 and CDR2 sequences are SQVTM and ANQGSEA. The length of the CDR3 is 14 residues. The CDR3 DNA is TGCAGCTATCAACCATCGGAGGTAAGGTATGGCTACACCTTC. Protein sequence: CSYQPSEVRYGYTF.

J is TRBJ1-5 and V is TRBV27; 11 bases line up with TRBD1. This CDR3 spans 16 amino acids. The ends lost 2 bases at V and 7 bases at J; junction bases unmatched: 7. Germline CDR1 MNHEY, CDR2 SMNVEV (reference sequence). The CDR3 DNA sequence: TGTGCCAGCAGTTTACTGGGACAGGGGGTGGAACAGCCCCAGCATTTT. Translated: CASSLLGQGVEQPQHF.

Worth noting for this clone: Other DNA sequences in the sample encode the same CDR3. The V gene is TRBV4-1, the J gene TRBJ2-7; 7 nucleotides agree with TRBD2. The CDR3 is 15 residues long. Trimming removed 0 bases from V and 1 base from J; junction bases left unmatched: 3. Germline CDR1 MGHRA, CDR2 YSYEKL. The CDR3 region is CASSQDPAGSYEQYF. The CDR3 coding sequence is TGCGCCAGCAGCCAAGATCCAGCGGGATCCTACGAGCAGTACTTC.

The chain links TRBV4-3 to TRBJ2-5, with D tentatively TRBD1 (5 bases). The CDR3 length is 13 residues. Germline values: CDR1 LGHNA, CDR2 YSLEER. V lost 3 bases to trimming and J lost 0 bases, with 5 bases between them. The DNA of the CDR3 is TGCGCCAGCAGCCAGGACAACCAAGAGACCCAGTACTTC. This gives the protein CASSQDNQETQYF.

The rearrangement links TRBV10-2 to TRBJ2-1; TRBD2 matches at 10 bases. Germline V gene data show CDR1 as WSHSY and CDR2 as SAAADI. The CDR3 extends over 15 amino acids. The V gene end was trimmed by 4 bases and the J gene end by 2 bases; junction bases not matched to a gene: 2. CDR3 sequence: CASSGSGGAYNEQFF. In nucleotides, the CDR3 is TGCGCCAGCAGTGGGAGCGGGGGGGCCTACAATGAGCAGTTCTTC.

The chain uses TRBV27 and TRBJ2-1; 7 bases align to TRBD2. The germline V gene encodes CDR1 MNHEY and CDR2 SMNVEV (reference sequence). The CDR3 has 15 amino acids. Unmatched junction bases numbered 6, after V lost 3 bases and J lost 4 bases. The CDR3 coding sequence is TGTGCCAGCAGTTTTCAAAGCGGGACTTACAATGAGCAGTTCTTC. Protein: CASSFQSGTYNEQFF.

The J gene is TRBJ2-3, the V gene TRBV2; the D gene is possibly TRBD2 (6 bases). Germline V gives CDR1 SNHLY, CDR2 FYNNEI. The CDR3 length is 14 residues. The V end was cut by 8 bases, the J end by 6 bases, with 18 bases between. DNA of the CDR3: TGTGCCAGCCTCCCGGGAGATGGGATTGATACGCAGTATTTT. It translates to CASLPGDGIDTQYF.

In its sample, this clone was seen once. The chain has TRBV7-6 and TRBJ2-2, with 11 nucleotides matching TRBD1. This CDR3 contains 15 residues. Germline CDR1 is SGHVS and CDR2 is FNYEAQ. V shed 5 bases and J 4 bases; nucleotides not matched to a gene: 3. As DNA, the CDR3 is TGTGCCAGCAGCCTAGGACAGGGGGCCACCGGGGAGCTGTTTTTT. This translates into CASSLGQGATGELFF.

This chain uses TRBV7-9 with TRBJ1-3; a weak D match, TRBD1 (5 bases). The CDR3 has 15 amino acids. The germline V and J ends were trimmed by 5 bases and 2 bases, with 13 bases remaining between them. Germline CDR1 SEHNR, CDR2 FQNEAQ (reference sequence). CDR3 region: CASSPRVTTGNTIYF. CDR3 bases: TGTGCCAGCAGCCCCAGGGTAACAACTGGAAACACCATATATTTT. The variable domain in full, with the rest retrieved from reference TRBV7-9 and TRBJ1-3, is DTGVSQNPRHKITKRGQNVTFRCDPISEHNRLYWYRQTLGQGPEFLTYFQNEAQLEKSRLLSDRFSAERPKGSFSTLEIQRTEQGDSAMYLCASSPRVTTGNTIYFGEGSWLTVV.